This entry describes one T cell receptor beta chain. The repertoire was sequenced with immunoSEQ multiplex PCR; TCRdb's copy has only in-frame clones and lacks some. Found here are around 100,000 clones, roughly 90% of them singletons; the top ten hold 1% to 1.5%. Per germline, CDR1 SGHAT and CDR2 FQNNGV. V shed 6 bases, J shed 4 bases, and the junction held 4 bases outside the gene matches. There are 15 residues in the CDR3. This entry comes from a study of T cell responses to AZD1222 COVID-19 vaccine. This sequence originates from an adult in good health. The rearrangement joins TRBV11-2 to TRBJ2-1; 12 positions match TRBD2. Sequenced material: peripheral blood, taken on day 0 of AZD1222 vaccination. In nucleotides, the CDR3 is TGTGCCAGCAGTCGGACTAGCGGGGTTTACAATGAGCAGTTCTTC. Its protein product is CASSRTSGVYNEQFF.